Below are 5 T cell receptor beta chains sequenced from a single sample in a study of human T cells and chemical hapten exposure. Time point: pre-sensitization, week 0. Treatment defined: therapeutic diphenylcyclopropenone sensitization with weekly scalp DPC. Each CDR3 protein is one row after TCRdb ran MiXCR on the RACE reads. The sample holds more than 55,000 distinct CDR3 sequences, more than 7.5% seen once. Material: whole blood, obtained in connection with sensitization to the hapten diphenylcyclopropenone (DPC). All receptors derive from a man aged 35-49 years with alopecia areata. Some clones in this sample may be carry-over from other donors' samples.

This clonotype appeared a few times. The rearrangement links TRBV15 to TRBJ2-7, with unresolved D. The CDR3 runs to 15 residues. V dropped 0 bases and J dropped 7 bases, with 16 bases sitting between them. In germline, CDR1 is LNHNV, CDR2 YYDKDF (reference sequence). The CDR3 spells CATSRDLGGQREQYF. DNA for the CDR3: TGTGCCACCAGCAGAGATCTCGGCGGCCAGAGAGAGCAGTACTTC.

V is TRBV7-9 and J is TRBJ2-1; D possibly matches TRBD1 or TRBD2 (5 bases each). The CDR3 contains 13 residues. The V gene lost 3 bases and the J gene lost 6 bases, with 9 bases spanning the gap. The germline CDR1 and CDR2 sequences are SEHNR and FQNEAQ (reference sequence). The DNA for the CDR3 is TGTGCCAGCAGCTTGACGGGGACCAATGAGCAGTTCTTC. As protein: CASSLTGTNEQFF. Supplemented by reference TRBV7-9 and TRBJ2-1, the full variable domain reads DTGVSQNPRHKITKRGQNVTFRCDPISEHNRLYWYRQTLGQGPEFLTYFQNEAQLEKSRLLSDRFSAERPKGSFSTLEIQRTEQGDSAMYLCASSLTGTNEQFFGPGTRLTVL.

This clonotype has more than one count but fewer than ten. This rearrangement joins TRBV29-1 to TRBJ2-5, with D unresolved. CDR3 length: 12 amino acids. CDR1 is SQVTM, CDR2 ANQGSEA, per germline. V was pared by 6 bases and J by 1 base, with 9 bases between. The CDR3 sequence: CSVAGAQETQYF. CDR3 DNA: TGCAGCGTGGCCGGAGCCCAAGAGACCCAGTACTTC.

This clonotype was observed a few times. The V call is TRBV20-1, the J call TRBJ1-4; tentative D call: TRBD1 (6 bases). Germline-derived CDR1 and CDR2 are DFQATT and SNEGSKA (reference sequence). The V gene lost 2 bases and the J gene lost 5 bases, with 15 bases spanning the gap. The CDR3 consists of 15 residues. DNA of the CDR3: TGCAGTGCTAGAATCCAGACAGGAGGGAATGAAAAACTGTTTTTT. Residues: CSARIQTGGNEKLFF.

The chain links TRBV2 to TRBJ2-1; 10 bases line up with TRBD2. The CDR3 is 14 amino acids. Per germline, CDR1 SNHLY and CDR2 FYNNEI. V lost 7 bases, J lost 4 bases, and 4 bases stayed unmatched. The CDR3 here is CASIGLADYNEQFF. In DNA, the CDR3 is TGTGCCAGCATCGGACTAGCGGATTACAATGAGCAGTTCTTC.